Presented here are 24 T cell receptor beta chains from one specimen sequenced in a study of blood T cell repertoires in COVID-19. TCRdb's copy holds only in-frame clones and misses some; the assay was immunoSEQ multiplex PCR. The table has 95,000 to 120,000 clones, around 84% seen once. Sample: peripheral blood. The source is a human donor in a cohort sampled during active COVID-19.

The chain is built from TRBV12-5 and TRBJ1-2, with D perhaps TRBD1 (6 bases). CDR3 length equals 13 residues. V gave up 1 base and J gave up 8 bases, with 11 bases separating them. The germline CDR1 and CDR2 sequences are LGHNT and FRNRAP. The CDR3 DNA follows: TGTGCTAGTGGTTTGGCCGGTGGGGGCGGCTACACCTTC. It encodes CASGLAGGGGYTF.

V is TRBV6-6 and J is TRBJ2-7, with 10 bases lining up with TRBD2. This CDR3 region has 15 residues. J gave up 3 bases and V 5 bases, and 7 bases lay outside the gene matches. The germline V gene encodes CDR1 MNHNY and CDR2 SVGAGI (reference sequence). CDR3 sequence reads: CASSDQRGGHYEQYF. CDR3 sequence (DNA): TGTGCCAGCAGTGATCAGCGGGGGGGCCACTACGAGCAGTACTTC.

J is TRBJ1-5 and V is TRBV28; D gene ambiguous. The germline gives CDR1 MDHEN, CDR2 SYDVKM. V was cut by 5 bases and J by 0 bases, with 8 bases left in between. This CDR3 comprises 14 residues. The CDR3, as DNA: TGTGCCAGCAGTCCGGACTATAGCAATCAGCCCCAGCATTTT. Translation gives CASSPDYSNQPQHF.

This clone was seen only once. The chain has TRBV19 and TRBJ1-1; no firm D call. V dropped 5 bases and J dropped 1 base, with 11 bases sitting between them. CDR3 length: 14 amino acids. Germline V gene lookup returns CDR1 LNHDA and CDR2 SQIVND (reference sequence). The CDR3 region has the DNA TGTGCCAGTAGTCCCCCCGGGAGGAACACTGAAGCTTTCTTT. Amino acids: CASSPPGRNTEAFF.

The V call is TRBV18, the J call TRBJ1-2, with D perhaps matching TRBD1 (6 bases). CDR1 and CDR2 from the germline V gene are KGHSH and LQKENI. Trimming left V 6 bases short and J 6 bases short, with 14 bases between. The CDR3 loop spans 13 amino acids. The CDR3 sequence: CASSSGQWHGYTF. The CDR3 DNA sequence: TGTGCCAGCTCCTCGGGACAATGGCATGGCTACACCTTC.

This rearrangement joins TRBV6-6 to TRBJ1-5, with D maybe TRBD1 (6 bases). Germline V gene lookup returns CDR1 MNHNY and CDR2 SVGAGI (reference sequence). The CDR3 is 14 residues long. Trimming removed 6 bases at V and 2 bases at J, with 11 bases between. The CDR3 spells CASREGGGNQPQHF. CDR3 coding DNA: TGTGCCAGCAGGGAGGGGGGGGGCAATCAGCCCCAGCATTTT.

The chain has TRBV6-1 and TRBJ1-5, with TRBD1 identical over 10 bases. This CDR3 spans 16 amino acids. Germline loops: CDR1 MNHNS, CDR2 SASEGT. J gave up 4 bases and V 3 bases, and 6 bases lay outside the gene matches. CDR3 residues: CASSDPRDRGNQPQHF. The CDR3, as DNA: TGTGCCAGCAGTGACCCCCGGGACAGGGGAAATCAGCCCCAGCATTTT.

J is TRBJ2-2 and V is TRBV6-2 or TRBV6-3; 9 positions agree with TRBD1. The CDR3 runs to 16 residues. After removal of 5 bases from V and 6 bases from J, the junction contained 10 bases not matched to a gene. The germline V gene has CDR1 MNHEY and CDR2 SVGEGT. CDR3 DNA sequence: TGTGCCAGCAGTAACCGGGACAGGGTAATTCCCGGGGAGCTGTTTTTT. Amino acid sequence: CASSNRDRVIPGELFF.

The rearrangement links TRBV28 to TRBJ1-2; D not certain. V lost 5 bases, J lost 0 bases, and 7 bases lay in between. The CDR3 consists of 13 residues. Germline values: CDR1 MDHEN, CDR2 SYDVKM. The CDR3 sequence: CASSLSANYGYTF. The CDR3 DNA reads TGTGCCAGCAGTCTCAGTGCTAACTATGGCTACACCTTC.

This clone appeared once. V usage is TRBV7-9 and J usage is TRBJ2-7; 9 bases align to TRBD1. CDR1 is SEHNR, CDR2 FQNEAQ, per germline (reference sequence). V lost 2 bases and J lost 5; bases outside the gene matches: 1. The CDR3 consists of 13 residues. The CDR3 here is CASSLTGGDEQYF. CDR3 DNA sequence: TGTGCCAGCAGCTTAACAGGGGGCGACGAGCAGTACTTC.

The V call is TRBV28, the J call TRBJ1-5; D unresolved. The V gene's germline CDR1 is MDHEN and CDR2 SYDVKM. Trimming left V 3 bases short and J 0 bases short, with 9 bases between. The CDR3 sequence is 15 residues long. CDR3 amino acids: CASSLAGNSNQPQHF. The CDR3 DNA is TGTGCCAGCAGTTTGGCGGGGAATAGCAATCAGCCCCAGCATTTT.

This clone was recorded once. CDR3 sequence: CASSHGGPTNAGYTF. CDR3 DNA: TGTGCCAGCAGCCACGGGGGGCCGACAAATGCGGGCTACACCTTC. V is TRBV5-8 and J is TRBJ1-2; possibly TRBD1 for D (6 bases). The germline V and J ends were trimmed by 4 bases and 8 bases, with 21 bases remaining between them. CDR1 is SGHTS, CDR2 YDEGEE, per germline. This CDR3 comprises 15 residues.

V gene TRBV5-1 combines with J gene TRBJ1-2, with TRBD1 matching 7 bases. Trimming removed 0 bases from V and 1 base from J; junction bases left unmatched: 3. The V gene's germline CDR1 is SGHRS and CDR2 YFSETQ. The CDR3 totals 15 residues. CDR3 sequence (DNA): TGCGCCAGCAGCTTGGGGACAGGATTTAACTATGGCTACACCTTC. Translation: CASSLGTGFNYGYTF.

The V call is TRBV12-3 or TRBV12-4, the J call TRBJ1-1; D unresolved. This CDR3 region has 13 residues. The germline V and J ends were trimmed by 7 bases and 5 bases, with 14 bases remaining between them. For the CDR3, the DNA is TGTGCCAGCACACCGGGGTTCGCGACTGAAGCTTTCTTT. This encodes CASTPGFATEAFF.

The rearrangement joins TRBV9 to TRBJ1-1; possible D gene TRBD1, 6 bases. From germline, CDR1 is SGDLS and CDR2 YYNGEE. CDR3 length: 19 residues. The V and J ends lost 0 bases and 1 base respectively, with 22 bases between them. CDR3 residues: CASSVATRGETGSNTEAFF. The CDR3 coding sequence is TGTGCCAGCAGCGTAGCTACTAGGGGAGAGACAGGATCGAACACTGAAGCTTTCTTT.

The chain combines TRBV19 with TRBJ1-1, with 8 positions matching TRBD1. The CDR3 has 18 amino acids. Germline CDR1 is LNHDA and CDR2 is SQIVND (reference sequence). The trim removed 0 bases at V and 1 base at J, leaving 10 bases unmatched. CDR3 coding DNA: TGTGCCAGTAGTATAGATACTCAGGGGGCAACTCCGAACACTGAAGCTTTCTTT. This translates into CASSIDTQGATPNTEAFF.

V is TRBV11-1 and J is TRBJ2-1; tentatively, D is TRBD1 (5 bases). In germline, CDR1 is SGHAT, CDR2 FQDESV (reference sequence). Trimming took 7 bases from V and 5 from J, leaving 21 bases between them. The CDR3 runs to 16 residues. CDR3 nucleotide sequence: TGTGCCAGCAATTTAGGAAGGGGTTTCGTACACAATGAGCAGTTCTTC. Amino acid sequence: CASNLGRGFVHNEQFF.

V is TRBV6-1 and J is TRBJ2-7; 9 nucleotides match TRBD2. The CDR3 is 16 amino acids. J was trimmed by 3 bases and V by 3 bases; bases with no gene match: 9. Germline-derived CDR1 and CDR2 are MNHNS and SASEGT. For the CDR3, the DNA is TGTGCCAGCAGTGACGACTCTAGCGGGGCCTTCTACGAGCAGTACTTC. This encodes CASSDDSSGAFYEQYF.

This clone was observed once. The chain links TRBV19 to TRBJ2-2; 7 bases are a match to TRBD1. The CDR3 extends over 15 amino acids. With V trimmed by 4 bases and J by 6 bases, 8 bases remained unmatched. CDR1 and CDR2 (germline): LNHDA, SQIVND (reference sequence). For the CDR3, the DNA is TGTGCCAGTAGTACCACAGGGGACCGGGCCGGGGAGCTGTTTTTT. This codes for CASSTTGDRAGELFF.

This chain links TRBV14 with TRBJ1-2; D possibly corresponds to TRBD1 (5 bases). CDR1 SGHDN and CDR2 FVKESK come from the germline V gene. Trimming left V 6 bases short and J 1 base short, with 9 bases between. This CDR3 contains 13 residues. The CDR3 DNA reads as TGTGCCAGCAGACCGGACAATAACTATGGCTACACCTTC. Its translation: CASRPDNNYGYTF.

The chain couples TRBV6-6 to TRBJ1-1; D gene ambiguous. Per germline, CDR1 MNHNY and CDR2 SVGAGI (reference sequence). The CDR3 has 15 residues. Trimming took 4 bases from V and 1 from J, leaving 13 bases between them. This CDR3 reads CASSLTRGSNTEAFF. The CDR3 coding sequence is TGTGCCAGCAGTTTGACCCGGGGTTCGAACACTGAAGCTTTCTTT.

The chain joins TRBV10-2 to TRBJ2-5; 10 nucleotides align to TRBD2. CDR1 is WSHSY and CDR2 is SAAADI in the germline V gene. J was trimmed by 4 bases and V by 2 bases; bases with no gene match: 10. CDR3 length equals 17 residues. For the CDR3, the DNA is TGCGCCAGCAGTGAGAGGAGCGGGGGGGCCAGGAGAGAGACCCAGTACTTC. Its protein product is CASSERSGGARRETQYF.

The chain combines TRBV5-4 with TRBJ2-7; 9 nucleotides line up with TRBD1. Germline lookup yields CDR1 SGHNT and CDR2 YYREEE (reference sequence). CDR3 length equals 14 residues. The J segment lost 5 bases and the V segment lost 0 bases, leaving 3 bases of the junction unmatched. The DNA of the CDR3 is TGTGCCAGCAGCTTGGCCGGGACAGGGAACGAGCAGTACTTC. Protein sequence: CASSLAGTGNEQYF.

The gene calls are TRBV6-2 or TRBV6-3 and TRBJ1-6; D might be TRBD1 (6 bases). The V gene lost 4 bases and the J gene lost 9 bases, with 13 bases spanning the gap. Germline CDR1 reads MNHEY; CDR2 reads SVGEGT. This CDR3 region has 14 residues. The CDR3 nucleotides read TGTGCCAGCAGTTCCCGGGACAATATTTCACCCCTCCACTTT. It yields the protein CASSSRDNISPLHF.